A single sample is the source of the 23 T cell receptor beta chains below, sequenced in a study of blood T cells in healthy people across ages. Sample-barcoded 5' priming and a J-beta primer mix drove a second PCR of 7 to 11 cycles. Each CDR3 protein is one row after TCRdb ran MiXCR on the 5' RACE reads. The data hold roughly 800,000 distinct CDR3 sequences, with 58% observed a single time. Material for sequencing was blood. The receptors come from a man aged 25 to 40 in good health.

The table lists this clonotype with a few counts. The J gene is TRBJ2-7, the V gene TRBV20-1, with D maybe TRBD2 (6 bases). This CDR3 comprises 16 residues. The V end lost 0 bases, the J end lost 3 bases, and 18 bases lay between the germline ends. Looked up from germline, CDR1 is DFQATT and CDR2 is SNEGSKA (reference sequence). The DNA for the CDR3 is TGCAGTGCTAGAGATCGGGGAACTAGCAGGTACTACGAGCAGTACTTC. Its protein is CSARDRGTSRYYEQYF.

The rearrangement uses TRBV7-3 and TRBJ2-5, with 8 positions matching TRBD2. V was clipped by 1 base and J by 3 bases; unmatched bases: 4. CDR1 SGHTA and CDR2 FQGTGA come from the germline V gene. The CDR3 consists of 15 residues. As DNA, the CDR3 is TGTGCCAGCAGCTTAAATAGCGGGGTTAAAGAGACCCAGTACTTC. Its protein product is CASSLNSGVKETQYF. The full variable domain, completed using reference TRBV7-3 and TRBJ2-5, is GAGVSQTPSNKVTEKGKYVELRCDPISGHTALYWYRQSLGQGPEFLIYFQGTGAADDSGLPNDRFFAVRPEGSVSTLKIQRTERGDSAVYLCASSLNSGVKETQYFGPGTRLLVL.

The genes are TRBV9 and TRBJ2-4; maybe TRBD2 (6 bases). The assigned J gene may be wrong: the sequence end matches TRBJ2-5 better. The CDR3 has 18 amino acids. Per germline, CDR1 SGDLS and CDR2 YYNGEE. CDR3 sequence (DNA): TGTGCCAGCAGCGTAGCCGCGATATCGAGCGGACTACAAGAGACCCAGTACTTC. Amino acid sequence: CASSVAAISSGLQETQYF.

The CDR3 here is CASSQDLGFFSYEQYF. CDR3 DNA sequence: TGTGCCAGCAGCCAAGACTTGGGGTTTTTCTCCTACGAGCAGTACTTC. The J gene is TRBJ2-7, the V gene TRBV3-1, with unresolved D. Between the trimmed V and J ends, which lost 0 bases and 0 bases, there was a span of 12 bases. From germline, CDR1 is LGHDT and CDR2 YNNKEL (reference sequence). This CDR3 has 16 residues.

This clonotype occurred a few times. DNA for the CDR3: TGCGCCAGCAGCCCCACCGGGACAGCTTCCTACGAGCAGTACTTC. This translates into CASSPTGTASYEQYF. The chain uses TRBV5-1 and TRBJ2-7; the match to TRBD1 covers 7 bases. The length of the CDR3 is 15 residues. Germline V CDR1 and CDR2: SGHRS, YFSETQ. The V gene end was trimmed by 4 bases and the J gene end by 1 base; junction bases not matched to a gene: 8. Full variable domain (outside the CDR3, taken from reference TRBV5-1 and TRBJ2-7): KAGVTQTPRYLIKTRGQQVTLSCSPISGHRSVSWYQQTPGQGLQFLFEYFSETQRNKGNFPGRFSGRQFSNSRSEMNVSTLELGDSALYLCASSPTGTASYEQYFGPGTRLTVT.

V is TRBV6-1 and J is TRBJ2-6; 9 bases fit TRBD1. The trim removed 4 bases at V and 0 bases at J, leaving 10 bases unmatched. CDR3 length equals 19 residues. Germline assignment: CDR1 MNHNS and CDR2 SASEGT. The CDR3 sequence is CASSALPGTGSSGANVLTF. The DNA of the CDR3 is TGTGCCAGCAGTGCTCTCCCTGGGACAGGGAGCTCTGGGGCCAACGTCCTGACTTTC.

The V call is TRBV4-3, the J call TRBJ1-2; D unclear. Per germline, CDR1 LGHNA and CDR2 YSLEER. The CDR3 contains 16 residues. V was cut by 4 bases and J by 3 bases, with 18 bases left in between. CDR3: CASSPTYFVQHYGYTF. For the CDR3, the DNA is TGCGCCAGCAGCCCTACTTACTTCGTACAGCACTATGGCTACACCTTC.

The V gene is TRBV20-1, the J gene TRBJ1-4; perhaps TRBD1 as D (5 bases). This CDR3 is built from 15 residues. With 5 bases removed from V and 4 bases from J, the gap between germline ends came to 17 bases. From germline, CDR1 is DFQATT and CDR2 SNEGSKA (reference sequence). The chain's CDR3 is CSASSSGRLNEKLFF. The CDR3 nucleotides are TGCAGTGCTTCGTCTTCGGGACGCCTTAATGAAAAACTGTTTTTT.

V and J are TRBV3-1 and TRBJ2-4, with D perhaps TRBD2 (6 bases). The DNA end is more similar to TRBJ2-7, so the J call may be wrong. Per germline, CDR1 LGHDT and CDR2 YNNKEL (reference sequence). CDR3 length: 16 residues. The CDR3: CASSQDSGVLDYEQYF. CDR3 DNA sequence: TGTGCCAGCAGCCAAGATTCGGGGGTGCTCGACTACGAGCAGTACTTC.

This clonotype came up a few times. The V gene is TRBV29-1, the J gene TRBJ2-5; TRBD2 might be the D (5 bases). Germline CDR1 and CDR2: SQVTM and ANQGSEA. There are 10 residues in the CDR3. V gave up 7 bases and J gave up 5 bases, with 8 bases separating them. As DNA, the CDR3 is TGCAGCGCTGAGGGTGAGACCCAGTACTTC. It translates to CSAEGETQYF.

V is TRBV4-3 and J is TRBJ2-1, with TRBD2 matching over 9 bases. The germline gives CDR1 LGHNA, CDR2 YSLEER. There are 16 residues in the CDR3. Unmatched junction bases numbered 12, after V lost 0 bases and J lost 12 bases. The CDR3 loop is CASSQEGGRGAWWQFF. In DNA, the CDR3 is TGCGCCAGCAGCCAAGAAGGCGGGAGGGGTGCTTGGTGGCAGTTCTTC.

The CDR3, as DNA: TGCAGTGCTAGATCCGCGGGGCTCCAAGAGACCCAGTACTTC. Translating it yields CSARSAGLQETQYF. The chain couples TRBV20-1 to TRBJ2-5; possibly TRBD2 for D (6 bases). The V gene lost 2 bases and the J gene lost 1 base, with 11 bases spanning the gap. CDR1 and CDR2 (germline): DFQATT, SNEGSKA (reference sequence). CDR3 size: 14 residues.

The V gene is TRBV14, the J gene TRBJ1-2; unclear D gene. Germline-derived CDR1 and CDR2 are SGHDN and FVKESK. Trimming took 1 base from V and 3 from J, leaving 6 bases between them. There are 13 residues in the CDR3. The CDR3 DNA reads as TGTGCCAGCAGCCAAGTGAGGTACTATGGCTACACCTTC. Its protein is CASSQVRYYGYTF.

This clonotype was seen only a few times. The chain has TRBV5-1 and TRBJ2-1, with D possibly TRBD2 on 5 matching bases. The CDR3 contains 12 residues. V was clipped by 5 bases and J by 8 bases, with 11 bases between them. CDR1 is SGHRS, CDR2 YFSETQ, per germline. CDR3 coding DNA: TGCGCCAGCAGTTTCCTAGCCGATGAGCAGTTCTTC. It is translated as CASSFLADEQFF.

V is TRBV5-1 and J is TRBJ1-5, with a weak D call TRBD1 (6 bases). This CDR3 comprises 14 residues. Looked up from germline, CDR1 is SGHRS and CDR2 is YFSETQ. The ends were cut back, 2 bases at V and 6 bases at J, with 12 bases in the middle. CDR3 nucleotides: TGCGCCAGCAGCTTCACACAGGGTGGTCAGCCCCAGCATTTT. This encodes CASSFTQGGQPQHF.

The gene calls are TRBV6-2 or TRBV6-3 and TRBJ2-3; D is perhaps TRBD2 (6 bases). CDR3 length: 14 residues. The V and J ends lost 5 bases and 1 base respectively, with 10 bases between them. CDR1 is MNHEY, CDR2 SVGEGT, per germline. CDR3: CASSRRRGTDTQYF. CDR3 nucleotides: TGTGCCAGCAGTAGGCGGAGGGGCACAGATACGCAGTATTTT.

The V call is TRBV3-1, the J call TRBJ2-5; D is perhaps TRBD2 (6 bases). Deletions cut 0 bases from V and 3 bases from J, with 14 bases between. Germline V gene lookup returns CDR1 LGHDT and CDR2 YNNKEL (reference sequence). The CDR3 contains 16 residues. CDR3 amino acids: CASSQDVGRAEETQYF. The CDR3 nucleotides read TGTGCCAGCAGCCAAGATGTCGGGAGAGCGGAAGAGACCCAGTACTTC.

This sequence joins TRBV3-1 and TRBJ2-5; the match to TRBD1 covers 8 bases. TRBJ2-7 matches the DNA end more closely, so the J call is doubtful. This CDR3 contains 15 residues. CDR1 is LGHDT and CDR2 is YNNKEL in the germline V gene (reference sequence). The CDR3 is CASSLGTGYTYEQYF. CDR3 sequence (DNA): TGTGCCAGCAGCCTAGGGACAGGCTACACCTACGAGCAGTACTTC.

This clonotype was detected only once. The gene calls are TRBV9 and TRBJ2-1, with D unresolved. Germline lookup yields CDR1 SGDLS and CDR2 YYNGEE. V lost 4 bases and J 10 bases, leaving 18 bases between the germline ends. This CDR3 is built from 14 residues. This chain's CDR3 is CASSLYSLDREQFF. The CDR3 DNA sequence: TGTGCCAGCAGCCTCTATAGTTTGGACCGAGAGCAGTTCTTC.

V is TRBV7-3 and J is TRBJ1-1; 9 bases map to TRBD1. The CDR3 loop spans 17 amino acids. Germline loops: CDR1 SGHTA, CDR2 FQGTGA. The trim removed 2 bases at V and 1 base at J, leaving 8 bases unmatched. The CDR3: CASSLPTGTGQNTEAFF. In nucleotides, the CDR3 is TGTGCCAGCAGCTTACCCACCGGGACAGGGCAGAACACTGAAGCTTTCTTT.

This chain uses TRBV28 with TRBJ2-7; D might be TRBD1 (5 bases). The CDR3 is 13 amino acids. CDR1 is MDHEN and CDR2 is SYDVKM in the germline V gene. V was shortened by 6 bases and J by 5 bases, with 14 bases between the two germline ends. This CDR3 is CASRQGSENEQYF. CDR3 nucleotide sequence: TGTGCCAGCAGGCAGGGATCGGAGAACGAGCAGTACTTC.

This chain connects TRBV25-1 to TRBJ2-7; the D gene is possibly TRBD2 (5 bases). V lost 1 base, J lost 4 bases, and 14 bases lay in between. The germline CDR1 and CDR2 sequences are MGHDK and SYGVNS. CDR3 length equals 15 residues. The CDR3 reads CASSESSKGGYEQYF. In nucleotides, the CDR3 is TGTGCCAGCAGTGAATCTAGTAAGGGCGGGTACGAGCAGTACTTC.

The gene calls are TRBV29-1 and TRBJ2-4; 10 bases map to TRBD1. Near its end, the DNA agrees better with TRBJ2-7, so the J call may be wrong. Germline CDR1 SQVTM, CDR2 ANQGSEA. The CDR3 has 15 amino acids. The CDR3 sequence is CSVEGYRDRGYEQYF. The CDR3 DNA is TGCAGCGTTGAAGGTTACCGGGACAGGGGTTACGAGCAGTACTTC.